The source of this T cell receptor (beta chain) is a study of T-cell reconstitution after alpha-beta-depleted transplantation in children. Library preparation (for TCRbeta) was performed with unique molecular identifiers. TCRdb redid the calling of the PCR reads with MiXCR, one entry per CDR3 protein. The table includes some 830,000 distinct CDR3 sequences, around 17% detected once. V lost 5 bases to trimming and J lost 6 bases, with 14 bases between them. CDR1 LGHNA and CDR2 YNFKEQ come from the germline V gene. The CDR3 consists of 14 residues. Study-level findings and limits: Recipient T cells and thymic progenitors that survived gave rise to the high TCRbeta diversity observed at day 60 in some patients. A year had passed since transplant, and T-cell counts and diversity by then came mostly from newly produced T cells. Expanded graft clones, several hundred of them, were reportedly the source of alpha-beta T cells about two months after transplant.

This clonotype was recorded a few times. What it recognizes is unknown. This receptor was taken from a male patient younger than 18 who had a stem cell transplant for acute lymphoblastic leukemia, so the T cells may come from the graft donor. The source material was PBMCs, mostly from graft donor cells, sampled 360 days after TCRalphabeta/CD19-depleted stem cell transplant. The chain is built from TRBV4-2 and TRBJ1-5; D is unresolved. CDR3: CASSSARGSQPQHF. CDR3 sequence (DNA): TGTGCCAGCAGCTCGGCCCGGGGTAGTCAGCCCCAGCATTTT.